A few counts support the clone carrying this T cell receptor beta chain. Its antigen is still unknown. This record belongs to a study of cytomegalovirus exposure and HLA in healthy donors. Findings and caveats of the study: For most subjects, TCR beta sequences were reported to predict HLA-A and HLA-B alleles with accuracy.

Trimming cost V 7 bases and J 3 bases; bases outside gene matches: 4. Germline V gives CDR1 MNHNS, CDR2 SASEGT. This CDR3 has 14 amino acids. PCR employed 60 Vbeta and 13 Jbeta primers. Using immunoSEQ multiplex PCR, the repertoire was profiled, and TCRdb retains in-frame clones only, with some absent. The table shows 110,000 or so clones, with about 75% occurring only once. This TCR was sampled from a woman aged 35 to 49 in good health and CMV-seropositive. The chain employs TRBV6-1 and TRBJ2-2; 8 bases line up with TRBD2. Input material: PBMCs. For the CDR3, the DNA is TGTGCCAGCAAGCGGGGGCCGGACACCGGGGAGCTGTTTTTT. Residues: CASKRGPDTGELFF.